A selection of T cell receptor beta chains follows, all from one sample in a study of blood T cell dynamics during melanoma immunotherapy. The table came from immunoSEQ multiplex PCR; TCRdb's copy has only in-frame clones and leaves some out. The sample contains some 8,200 clones, 88% of which appear only once. Sample: blood, taken from a patient treated with checkpoint blockade. The receptors were gathered from a human donor with melanoma. Each CDR3 is given with its conserved first and last residue. The order of the fields is CDR3 protein, V gene.

CDR3: CASSLAPEGQPQHF
V: TRBV5-5

CDR3: CASSIPPGRNQPQHF
V: TRBV19

CDR3: CASSVGPGHYGYTF
V: TRBV9

CDR3: CASSEAGVNQPQHF
V: TRBV2

CDR3: CASSWDVRSYEQYF
V: TRBV6-1

CDR3: CASSVGGATEAFF
V: TRBV9

CDR3: CSVEMAGANVLTF
V: TRBV29-1

CDR3: CASSSPSRGPSGANVLTF
V: TRBV11-2

CDR3: CASSLTAGAGYEQYF
V: TRBV5-4

CDR3: CASTANADRGRGEQYF
V: TRBV7-9

CDR3: CAWETGGGEQYF
V: TRBV30

CDR3: CASSLPGQGPSVAFF
V: TRBV6-6

CDR3: CASSGSGRTTYGYTF
V: TRBV27

CDR3: CASSDNNQPQHF
V: TRBV10-1

CDR3: CASSSRTGGGYTF
V: TRBV2

CDR3: CASSVRTSNEQFF
V: TRBV9